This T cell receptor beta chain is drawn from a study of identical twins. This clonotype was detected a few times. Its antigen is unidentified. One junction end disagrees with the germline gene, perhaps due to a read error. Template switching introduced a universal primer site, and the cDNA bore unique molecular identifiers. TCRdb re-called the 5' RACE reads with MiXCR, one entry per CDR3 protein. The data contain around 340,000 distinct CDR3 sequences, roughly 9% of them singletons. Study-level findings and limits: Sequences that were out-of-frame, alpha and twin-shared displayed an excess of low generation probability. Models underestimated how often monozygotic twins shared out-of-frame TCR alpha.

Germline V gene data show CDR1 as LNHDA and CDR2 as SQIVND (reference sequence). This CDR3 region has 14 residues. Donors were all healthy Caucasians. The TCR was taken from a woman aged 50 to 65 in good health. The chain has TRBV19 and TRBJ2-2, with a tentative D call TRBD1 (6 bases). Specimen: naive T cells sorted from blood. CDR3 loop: CASIPGDRAGKLFF. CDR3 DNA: TGTGCCAGTATCCCAGGGGACCGGGCCGGGAAGCTGTTTTTT.